This T cell receptor (beta chain) was found in a study of T cells in Graves' hyperthyroidism and ophthalmopathy. V dropped 8 bases and J dropped 2 bases, with 15 bases sitting between them. This CDR3 is built from 13 residues. Germline assignment: CDR1 SQVTM and CDR2 ANQGSEA. What was amplified from RNA transcripts were TCR beta CDR3 regions. The TCR CDR3 first-round RT-PCR relied on the HTBI primer set. TCRdb re-called the multiplex PCR reads through MiXCR, storing one row per CDR3 protein. Here the sample spans about 840,000 distinct CDR3 sequences, over 35% being singletons. The receptor's source is a man younger than 30 with Graves' hyperthyroidism. V usage is TRBV29-1 and J usage is TRBJ1-2; D unclear. The specimen was blood. The DNA for the CDR3 is TGCAGCTTATCGGGGATGGAGAACTATGGCTACACCTTC. The encoded protein is CSLSGMENYGYTF.